This TCR beta chain stems from a study of blood T cells in healthy people across ages. The CDR3 has 12 amino acids. Trimming removed 5 bases from V and 14 bases from J, with 17 bases in between. Per germline, CDR1 MNHEY and CDR2 SMNVEV (reference sequence). PCR was performed a second time for roughly 7 to 12 cycles using a sample-barcoded 5' primer and a J-beta primer mix. TCRdb used MiXCR to reprocess the 5' RACE reads, holding one entry per CDR3 protein. The sample has more than 650,000 distinct CDR3 sequences, about 48% seen once; the top ten hold around 40%. The TCR sequence derives from a man older than 75 in good health. Sequenced sample: blood. The chain joins TRBV27 to TRBJ2-3; no clear D gene. The CDR3 protein is CASSNDHRYAYF. For the CDR3, the DNA is TGTGCCAGCAGTAACGACCACAGATACGCGTATTTT.